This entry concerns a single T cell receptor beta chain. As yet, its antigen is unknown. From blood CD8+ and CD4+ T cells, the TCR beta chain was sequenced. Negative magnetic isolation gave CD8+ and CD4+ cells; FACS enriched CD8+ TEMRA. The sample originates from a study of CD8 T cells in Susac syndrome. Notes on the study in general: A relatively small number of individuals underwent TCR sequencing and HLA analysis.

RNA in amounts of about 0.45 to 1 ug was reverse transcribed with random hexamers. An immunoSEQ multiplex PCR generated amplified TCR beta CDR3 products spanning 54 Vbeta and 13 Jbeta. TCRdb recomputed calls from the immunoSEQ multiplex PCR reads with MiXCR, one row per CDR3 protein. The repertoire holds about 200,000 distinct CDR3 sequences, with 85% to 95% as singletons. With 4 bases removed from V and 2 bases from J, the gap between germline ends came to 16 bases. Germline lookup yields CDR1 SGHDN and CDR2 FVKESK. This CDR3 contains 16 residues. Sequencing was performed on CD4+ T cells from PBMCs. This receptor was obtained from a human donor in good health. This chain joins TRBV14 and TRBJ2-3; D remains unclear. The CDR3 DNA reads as TGTGCCAGCAGCCGAAGAACACTTGGCCCCACAGATACGCAGTATTTT. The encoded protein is CASSRRTLGPTDTQYF.